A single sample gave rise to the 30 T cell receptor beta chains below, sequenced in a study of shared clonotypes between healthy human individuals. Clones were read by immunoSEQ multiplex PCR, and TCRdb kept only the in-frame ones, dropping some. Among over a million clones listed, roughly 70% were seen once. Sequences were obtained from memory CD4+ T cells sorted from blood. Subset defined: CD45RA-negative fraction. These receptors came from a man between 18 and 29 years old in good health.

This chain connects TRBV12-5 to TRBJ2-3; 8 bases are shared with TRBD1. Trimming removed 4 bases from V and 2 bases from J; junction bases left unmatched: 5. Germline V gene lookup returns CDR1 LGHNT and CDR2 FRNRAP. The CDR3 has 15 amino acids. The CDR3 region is CASGSRDRTTDTQYF. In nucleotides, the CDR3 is TGTGCTAGTGGTTCAAGGGACAGGACCACAGATACGCAGTATTTT.

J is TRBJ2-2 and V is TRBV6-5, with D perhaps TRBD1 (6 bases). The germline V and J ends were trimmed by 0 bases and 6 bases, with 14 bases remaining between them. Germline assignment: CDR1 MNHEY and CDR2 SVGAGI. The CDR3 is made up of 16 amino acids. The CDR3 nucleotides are TGTGCCAGCAGTTACTCAGGCCAGGGGTGGGCCGGGGAGCTGTTTTTT. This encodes CASSYSGQGWAGELFF.

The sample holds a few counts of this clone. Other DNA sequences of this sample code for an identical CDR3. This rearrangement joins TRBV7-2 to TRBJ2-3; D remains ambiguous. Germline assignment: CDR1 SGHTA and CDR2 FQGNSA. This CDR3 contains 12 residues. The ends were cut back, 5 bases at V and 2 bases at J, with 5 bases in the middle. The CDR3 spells CASSPPTDTQYF. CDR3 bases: TGTGCCAGCAGCCCTCCCACAGATACGCAGTATTTT. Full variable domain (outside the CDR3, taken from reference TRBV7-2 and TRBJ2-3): GAGVSQSPSNKVTEKGKDVELRCDPISGHTALYWYRQSLGQGLEFLIYFQGNSAPDKSGLPSDRFSAERTGGSVSTLTIQRTQQEDSAVYLCASSPPTDTQYFGPGTRLTVL.

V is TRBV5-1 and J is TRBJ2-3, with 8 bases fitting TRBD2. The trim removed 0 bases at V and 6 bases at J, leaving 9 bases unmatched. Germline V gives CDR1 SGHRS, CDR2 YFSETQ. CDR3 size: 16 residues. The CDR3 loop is CASSLARAGARDTQYF. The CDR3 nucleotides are TGCGCCAGCAGCTTGGCCCGAGCGGGAGCGCGTGATACGCAGTATTTT.

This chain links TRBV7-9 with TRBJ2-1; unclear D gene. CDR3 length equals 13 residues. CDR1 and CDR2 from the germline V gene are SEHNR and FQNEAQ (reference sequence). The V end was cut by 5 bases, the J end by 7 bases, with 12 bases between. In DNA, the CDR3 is TGTGCCAGCAGCCCCCCGCCCAATAATGAGCAGTTCTTC. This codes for CASSPPPNNEQFF.

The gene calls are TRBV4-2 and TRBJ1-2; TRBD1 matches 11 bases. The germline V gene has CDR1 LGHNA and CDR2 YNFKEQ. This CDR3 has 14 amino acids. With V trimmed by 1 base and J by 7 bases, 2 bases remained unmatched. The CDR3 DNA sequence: TGTGCCAGCAGCCAAGGGGACAGGGGGGGTGGCTACACCTTC. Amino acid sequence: CASSQGDRGGGYTF.

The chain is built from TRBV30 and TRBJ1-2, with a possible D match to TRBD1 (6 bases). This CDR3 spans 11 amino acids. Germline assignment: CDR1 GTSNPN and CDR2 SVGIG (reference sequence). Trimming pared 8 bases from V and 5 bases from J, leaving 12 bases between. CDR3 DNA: TGTGCCGGTGGACAGAGTTATGGCTACACCTTC. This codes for CAGGQSYGYTF.

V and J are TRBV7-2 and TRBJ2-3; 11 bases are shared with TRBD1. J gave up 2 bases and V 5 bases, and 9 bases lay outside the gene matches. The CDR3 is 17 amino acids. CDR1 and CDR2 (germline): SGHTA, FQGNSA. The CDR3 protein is CASSTRTGGPLTDTQYF. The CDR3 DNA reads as TGTGCCAGCAGCACCCGGACAGGGGGCCCCCTCACAGATACGCAGTATTTT.

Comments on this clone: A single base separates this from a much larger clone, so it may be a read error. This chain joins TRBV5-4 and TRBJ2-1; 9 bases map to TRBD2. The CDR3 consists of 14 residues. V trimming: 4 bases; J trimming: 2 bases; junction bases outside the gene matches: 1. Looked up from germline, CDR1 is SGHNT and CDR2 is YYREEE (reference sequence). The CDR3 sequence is CASSGGGAYNEQFF. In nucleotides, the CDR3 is TGTGCCAGCAGCGGCGGGGGGGCCTACAATGAGCAGTTCTTC. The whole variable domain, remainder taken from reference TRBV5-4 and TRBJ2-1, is ETGVTQSPTHLIKTRGQQVTLRCSSQSGHNTVSWYQQALGQGPQFIFQYYREEENGRGNFPPRFSGLQFPNYSSELNVNALELDDSALYLCASSGGGAYNEQFFGPGTRLTVL.

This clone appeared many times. Here the CDR3 reads CASSYDRDGYTF. CDR3 in DNA: TGTGCCAGCAGTTACGATCGGGATGGCTACACCTTC. The chain links TRBV6-6 to TRBJ1-2; D is ambiguous. Per germline, CDR1 MNHNY and CDR2 SVGAGI (reference sequence). The CDR3 is 12 amino acids. V was cut by 2 bases and J by 6 bases, with 7 bases left in between.

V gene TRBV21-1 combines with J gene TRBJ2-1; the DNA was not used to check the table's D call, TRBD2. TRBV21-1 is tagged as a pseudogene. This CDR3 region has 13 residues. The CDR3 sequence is CASSKEAEDEQFF. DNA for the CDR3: TGTGCCAGCAGCAAAGAGGCGGAGGATGAGCAGTTCTTC.

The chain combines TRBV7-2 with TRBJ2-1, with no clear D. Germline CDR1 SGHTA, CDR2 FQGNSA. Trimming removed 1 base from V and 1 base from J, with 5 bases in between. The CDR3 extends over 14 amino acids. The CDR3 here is CASSLGQSYNEQFF. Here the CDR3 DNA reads TGTGCCAGCAGCTTAGGGCAGTCCTACAATGAGCAGTTCTTC. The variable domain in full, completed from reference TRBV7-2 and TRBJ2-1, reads GAGVSQSPSNKVTEKGKDVELRCDPISGHTALYWYRQSLGQGLEFLIYFQGNSAPDKSGLPSDRFSAERTGGSVSTLTIQRTQQEDSAVYLCASSLGQSYNEQFFGPGTRLTVL.

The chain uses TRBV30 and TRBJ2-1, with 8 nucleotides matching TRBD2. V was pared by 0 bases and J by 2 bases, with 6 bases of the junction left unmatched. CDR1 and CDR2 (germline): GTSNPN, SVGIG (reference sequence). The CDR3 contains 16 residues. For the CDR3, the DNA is TGTGCCTGGAGTGTAGGCGGGGGGCAACCCTACAATGAGCAGTTCTTC. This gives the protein CAWSVGGGQPYNEQFF.

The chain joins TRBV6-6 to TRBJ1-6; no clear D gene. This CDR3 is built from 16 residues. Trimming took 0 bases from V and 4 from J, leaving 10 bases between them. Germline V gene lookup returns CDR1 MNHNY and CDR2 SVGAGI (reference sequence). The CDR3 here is CASSYSKAEYNSPLHF. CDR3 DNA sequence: TGTGCCAGCAGTTACTCGAAGGCTGAGTATAATTCACCCCTCCACTTT.

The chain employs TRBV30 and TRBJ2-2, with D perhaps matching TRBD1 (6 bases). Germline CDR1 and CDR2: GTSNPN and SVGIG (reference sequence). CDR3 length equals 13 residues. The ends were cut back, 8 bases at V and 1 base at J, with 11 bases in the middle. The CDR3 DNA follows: TGTGCCGGGGACATATTGAACACCGGGGAGCTGTTTTTT. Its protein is CAGDILNTGELFF.

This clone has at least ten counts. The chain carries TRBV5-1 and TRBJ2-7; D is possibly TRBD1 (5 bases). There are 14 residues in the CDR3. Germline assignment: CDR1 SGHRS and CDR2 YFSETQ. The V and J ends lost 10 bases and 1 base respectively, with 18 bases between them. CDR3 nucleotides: TGCGCCGTAATATCAAGGGGCAGGTCCTACGAGCAGTACTTC. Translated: CAVISRGRSYEQYF.

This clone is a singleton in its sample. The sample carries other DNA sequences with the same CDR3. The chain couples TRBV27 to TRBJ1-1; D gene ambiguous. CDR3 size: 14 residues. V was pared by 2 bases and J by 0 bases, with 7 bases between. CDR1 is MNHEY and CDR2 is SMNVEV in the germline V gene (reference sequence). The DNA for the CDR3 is TGTGCCAGCAGTTTAAGACAAATGAACACTGAAGCTTTCTTT. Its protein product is CASSLRQMNTEAFF.

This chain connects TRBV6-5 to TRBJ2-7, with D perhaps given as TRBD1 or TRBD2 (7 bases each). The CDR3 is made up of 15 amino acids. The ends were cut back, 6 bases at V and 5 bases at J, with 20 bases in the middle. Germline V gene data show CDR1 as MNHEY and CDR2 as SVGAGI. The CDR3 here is CASSVRNRGGDEQYF. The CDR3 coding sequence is TGTGCCAGCAGCGTCCGGAACAGGGGAGGGGACGAGCAGTACTTC.

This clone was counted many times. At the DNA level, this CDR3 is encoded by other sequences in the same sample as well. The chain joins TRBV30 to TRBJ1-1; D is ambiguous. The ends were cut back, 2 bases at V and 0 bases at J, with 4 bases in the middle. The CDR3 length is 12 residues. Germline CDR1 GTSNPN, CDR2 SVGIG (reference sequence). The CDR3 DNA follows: TGTGCCTGGAGTTGGTTGAACACTGAAGCTTTCTTT. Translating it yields CAWSWLNTEAFF.

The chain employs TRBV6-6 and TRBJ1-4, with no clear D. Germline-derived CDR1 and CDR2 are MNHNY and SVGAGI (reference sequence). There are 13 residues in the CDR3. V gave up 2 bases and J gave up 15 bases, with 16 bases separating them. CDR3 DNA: TGTGCCAGCAGTTACGCTGTGGGCGTAGGGTTGTTTTTT. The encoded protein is CASSYAVGVGLFF.

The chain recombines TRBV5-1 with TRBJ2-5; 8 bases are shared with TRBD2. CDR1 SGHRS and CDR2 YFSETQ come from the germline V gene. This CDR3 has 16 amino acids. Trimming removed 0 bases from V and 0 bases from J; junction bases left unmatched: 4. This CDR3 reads CASSLDLAGYQETQYF. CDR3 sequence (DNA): TGCGCCAGCAGCTTGGATTTAGCGGGGTACCAAGAGACCCAGTACTTC. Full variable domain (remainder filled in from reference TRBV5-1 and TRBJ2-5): KAGVTQTPRYLIKTRGQQVTLSCSPISGHRSVSWYQQTPGQGLQFLFEYFSETQRNKGNFPGRFSGRQFSNSRSEMNVSTLELGDSALYLCASSLDLAGYQETQYFGPGTRLLVL.

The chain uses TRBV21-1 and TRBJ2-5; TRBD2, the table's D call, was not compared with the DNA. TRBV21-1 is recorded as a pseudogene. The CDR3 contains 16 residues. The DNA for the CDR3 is TGTGCCAGCAGCCTTATAAGGCGGGAGGGTTGGGAGACCCAGTACTTC. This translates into CASSLIRREGWETQYF.

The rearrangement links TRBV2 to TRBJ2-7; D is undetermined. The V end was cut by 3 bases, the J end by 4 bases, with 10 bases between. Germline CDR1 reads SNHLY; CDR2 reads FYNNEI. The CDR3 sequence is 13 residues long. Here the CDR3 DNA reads TGTGCCAGCAGTGAGGGTTGGGGATACGAGCAGTACTTC. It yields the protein CASSEGWGYEQYF. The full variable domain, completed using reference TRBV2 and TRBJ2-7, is EPEVTQTPSHQVTQMGQEVILRCVPISNHLYFYWYRQILGQKVEFLVSFYNNEISEKSEIFDDQFSVERPDGSNFTLKIRSTKLEDSAMYFCASSEGWGYEQYFGPGTRLTVT.

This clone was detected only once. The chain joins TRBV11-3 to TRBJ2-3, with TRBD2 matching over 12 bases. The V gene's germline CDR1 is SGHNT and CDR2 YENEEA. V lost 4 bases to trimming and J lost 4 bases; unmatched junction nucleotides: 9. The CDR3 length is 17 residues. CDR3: CASSSRTSGTRADTQYF. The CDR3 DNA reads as TGTGCCAGCAGCTCCCGGACTAGCGGGACCAGGGCAGATACGCAGTATTTT.

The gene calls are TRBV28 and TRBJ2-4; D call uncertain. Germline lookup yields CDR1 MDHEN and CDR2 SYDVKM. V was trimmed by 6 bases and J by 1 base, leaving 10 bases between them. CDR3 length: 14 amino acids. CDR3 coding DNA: TGTGCCAGCAGCACCCAAGGGGCCAAAAACATTCAGTACTTC. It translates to CASSTQGAKNIQYF.

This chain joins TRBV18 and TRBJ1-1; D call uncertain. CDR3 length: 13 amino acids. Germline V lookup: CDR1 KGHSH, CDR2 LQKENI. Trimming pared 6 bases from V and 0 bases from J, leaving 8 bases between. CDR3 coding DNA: TGTGCCAGCTCGGGCGATCTGAACACTGAAGCTTTCTTT. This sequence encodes CASSGDLNTEAFF.

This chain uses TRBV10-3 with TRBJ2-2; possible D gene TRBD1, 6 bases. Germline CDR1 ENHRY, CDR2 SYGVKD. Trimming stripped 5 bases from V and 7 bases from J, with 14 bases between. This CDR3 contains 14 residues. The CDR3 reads CAISMGRQVGELFF. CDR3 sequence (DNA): TGTGCCATCAGTATGGGGCGACAGGTCGGGGAGCTGTTTTTT.

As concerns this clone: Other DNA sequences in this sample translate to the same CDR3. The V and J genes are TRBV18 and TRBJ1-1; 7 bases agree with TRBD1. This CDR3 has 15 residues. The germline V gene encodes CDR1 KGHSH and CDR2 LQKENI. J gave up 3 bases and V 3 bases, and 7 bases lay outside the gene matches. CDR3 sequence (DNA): TGTGCCAGCTCACCTCGACAGGGTTGGGACACTGAAGCTTTCTTT. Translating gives CASSPRQGWDTEAFF.

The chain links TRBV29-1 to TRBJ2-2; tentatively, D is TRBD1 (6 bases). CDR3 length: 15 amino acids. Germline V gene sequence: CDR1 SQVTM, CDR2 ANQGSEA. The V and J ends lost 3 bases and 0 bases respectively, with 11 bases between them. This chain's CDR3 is CSVEGTPPNTGELFF. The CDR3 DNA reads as TGCAGCGTTGAGGGGACACCTCCGAACACCGGGGAGCTGTTTTTT.

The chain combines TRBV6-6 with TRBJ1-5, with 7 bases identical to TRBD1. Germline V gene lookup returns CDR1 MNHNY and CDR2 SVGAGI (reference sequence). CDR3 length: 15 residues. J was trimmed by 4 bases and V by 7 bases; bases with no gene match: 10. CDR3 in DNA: TGTGCCAGCACCGAGGGACAGACGAGAAATCAGCCCCAGCATTTT. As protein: CASTEGQTRNQPQHF.